Listed below are T cell receptor beta chains from one sample, sequenced in a study of identical twins. Using its own MiXCR run on the 5' RACE reads, TCRdb lists one record per CDR3 protein. The table shows 550,000 to 700,000 distinct CDR3 sequences, with around 21% occurring only once. Another study also made use of these data, one on T cells expressing NK-cell markers.

Source material: PBMCs. Source of these receptors: a woman under 30 in good health. Each CDR3 is given with its conserved first and last residue. Each record gives: J gene, clone size, V gene, D gene, CDR3 protein, CDR3 DNA. The D gene is left open where the match is weak. Clone size is not always given. Where it is, it says once, few, many or a class for expanded clones.

>TRBJ1-4|few|TRBV12-3/TRBV12-4|.
CASSTLQAATNEKLFF
TGTGCCAGCAGTACTCTGCAGGCCGCGACTAATGAAAAACTGTTTTTT
>TRBJ2-3|.|TRBV12-3/TRBV12-4|.
CASRVGRARTDTQYF
TGTGCCAGCAGGGTGGGCAGGGCACGCACAGATACGCAGTATTTT
>TRBJ2-2|.|TRBV7-9|.
CASSPQQGTGELFF
TGTGCCAGCAGCCCTCAACAGGGAACCGGGGAGCTGTTTTTT
>TRBJ2-2|few|TRBV20-1|TRBD2
CSARGPAGEGTGELFF
TGCAGTGCTAGAGGGCCAGCGGGAGAGGGTACCGGGGAGCTGTTTTTT
>TRBJ2-1|.|TRBV7-9|.
CASSLEATNNEQFF
TGTGCCAGCAGCTTGGAGGCTACGAACAATGAGCAGTTCTTC
>TRBJ2-7|.|TRBV9|.
CASSVGGGGYDEQYF
TGTGCCAGCAGCGTAGGGGGAGGCGGTTATGACGAGCAGTACTTC
>TRBJ2-7|many|TRBV5-1|.
CASSYLRSYEQYF
TGCGCCAGCAGCTATCTTAGGAGCTACGAGCAGTACTTC
>TRBJ2-3|many|TRBV5-1|TRBD2
CASIPDSGRLTDTQYF
TGCGCCAGCATACCGGACAGCGGGAGGCTGACAGATACGCAGTATTTT
>TRBJ1-1|few|TRBV20-1|.
CSALGDIVTEAFF
TGCAGTGCCCTAGGGGATATTGTCACTGAAGCTTTCTTT
>TRBJ2-3|few|TRBV5-1|.
CASSLTQGGTDTQYF
TGCGCCAGCAGCTTGACGCAGGGTGGCACAGATACGCAGTATTTT
>TRBJ2-7|.|TRBV10-3|.
CAISEGATGQYF
TGTGCCATCAGTGAGGGGGCAACCGGGCAGTACTTC
>TRBJ2-1|few|TRBV5-6|TRBD1
CASTMGQGHYNEQFF
TGTGCCAGCACCATGGGACAGGGCCATTACAATGAGCAGTTCTTC
>TRBJ2-5|.|TRBV20-1|.
CSARRTETQYF
TGCAGTGCTAGGAGGACCGAGACCCAGTACTTC
>TRBJ2-3|few|TRBV11-2|TRBD1
CASSYGQGRRDTQYF
TGTGCCAGCAGCTACGGACAGGGCCGGCGAGATACGCAGTATTTT
>TRBJ2-7|once|TRBV6-2/TRBV6-3|.
CASSGPGYYEQYF
TGTGCCAGCAGTGGACCAGGGTATTACGAGCAGTACTTC
>TRBJ2-5|few|TRBV7-7|.
CASSQNTPPPETQYF
TGTGCCAGCAGCCAAAATACCCCCCCCCCAGAGACCCAGTACTTC
>TRBJ2-4|.|TRBV15|.
CATSKYVGLAVAKNIQYF
TGTGCCACCAGCAAGTACGTAGGGCTAGCAGTAGCCAAAAACATTCAGTACTTC
>TRBJ1-3|few|TRBV9|.
CASSPLEPYSGNTIYF
TGTGCCAGCAGCCCTCTAGAGCCTTACTCGGGAAACACCATATATTTT
>TRBJ2-2|.|TRBV5-1|.
CASSFVPEPSGELFF
TGCGCCAGCAGCTTCGTTCCAGAGCCTTCGGGGGAGCTGTTTTTT
>TRBJ2-3|few|TRBV25-1|.
CASSEYTSFLGDTQYF
TGTGCCAGCAGTGAATATACGAGCTTCTTGGGGGATACGCAGTATTTT
>TRBJ1-2|many|TRBV10-3|.
CAISVKGFYGYTF
TGTGCCATCAGTGTAAAGGGATTCTATGGCTACACCTTC
>TRBJ2-1|.|TRBV4-2|TRBD1
CASSQDRNRGGNEQFF
TGTGCCAGCAGCCAAGACCGGAACAGGGGTGGGAATGAGCAGTTCTTC
>TRBJ2-5|.|TRBV7-8|TRBD2
CASSLPTSGRVGTQYF
TGTGCCAGCAGCTTACCGACTAGCGGGAGGGTGGGGACCCAGTACTTC
>TRBJ2-5|.|TRBV11-2|TRBD1
CASSLGTGLRQETQYF
TGTGCCAGCAGCTTAGGGACAGGGCTTCGGCAAGAGACCCAGTACTTC
>TRBJ2-3|.|TRBV19|TRBD2
CASTPSGGDTQYF
TGTGCCAGTACCCCTAGCGGGGGAGATACGCAGTATTTT
>TRBJ2-2|.|TRBV11-2|.
CASRPVRNTGELFF
TGTGCCAGCAGGCCCGTTCGAAACACCGGGGAGCTGTTTTTT
>TRBJ2-7|few|TRBV7-2|TRBD2
CASSFSASGSYEQYF
TGTGCCAGCAGCTTCTCGGCTAGCGGCTCCTACGAGCAGTACTTC
>TRBJ1-5|few|TRBV12-3/TRBV12-4|.
CASSPWRRSNQPQHF
TGTGCCAGCAGTCCCTGGCGGCGGAGCAATCAGCCCCAGCATTTT
>TRBJ2-1|.|TRBV20-1|TRBD2
CSARKEASGNGEQFF
TGCAGTGCTAGAAAGGAGGCTAGCGGGAACGGTGAGCAGTTCTTC
>TRBJ2-1|many|TRBV19|TRBD2
CASSTLSGISYNEQFF
TGTGCCAGTAGTACGTTGAGCGGGATCTCCTACAATGAGCAGTTCTTC
>TRBJ2-3|few|TRBV7-2|TRBD2
CASIGLAADTQYF
TGTGCCAGCATAGGACTAGCAGCAGATACGCAGTATTTT
>TRBJ2-7|.|TRBV4-1|TRBD1
CASSQWTGPYEQYF
TGCGCCAGCAGCCAGTGGACAGGTCCCTACGAGCAGTACTTC
>TRBJ1-1|many|TRBV20-1|TRBD1
CSARDVAGTGGEIIEAFF
TGCAGTGCTAGAGATGTCGCCGGAACAGGGGGAGAAATCATCGAAGCTTTCTTT
>TRBJ1-5|many|TRBV29-1|TRBD1
CSYTTGRNQPQHF
TGCAGCTATACGACAGGGCGCAATCAGCCCCAGCATTTT
>TRBJ2-3|.|TRBV29-1|.
CSVRTASDTQYF
TGCAGCGTTAGGACAGCCAGCGATACGCAGTATTTT
>TRBJ2-1|few|TRBV6-2/TRBV6-3|TRBD2
CASGLRTSGTHNEQFF
TGTGCCAGCGGCCTCCGGACTAGCGGGACCCACAATGAGCAGTTCTTC
>TRBJ2-1|.|TRBV20-1|.
CSARSRVGSSYNEQFF
TGCAGTGCTAGATCACGAGTCGGGAGCTCCTACAATGAGCAGTTCTTC
>TRBJ1-1|few|TRBV4-3|.
CASSQEGRGVTSTEAFF
TGCGCCAGCAGCCAAGAGGGCAGGGGTGTCACAAGCACTGAAGCTTTCTTT
>TRBJ2-1|few|TRBV13|.
CAGRRGPYNEQFF
TGTGCCGGGCGGAGGGGGCCTTACAATGAGCAGTTCTTC
>TRBJ2-1|.|TRBV2|TRBD2
CASSGTSGRLDEQFF
TGTGCCAGCAGTGGGACTAGCGGGCGCCTTGATGAGCAGTTCTTC
>TRBJ1-5|many|TRBV20-1|.
CSARRGLGNQPQHF
TGCAGTGCTAGGCGTGGGCTGGGCAATCAGCCCCAGCATTTT
>TRBJ2-1|.|TRBV5-1|.
CASSLGTGQDIDEQFF
TGCGCCAGCAGCTTGGGGACCGGACAAGATATCGATGAGCAGTTCTTC
>TRBJ2-1|.|TRBV4-1|.
CASSQESGRNNEQFF
TGCGCCAGCAGCCAAGAATCGGGCAGGAACAATGAGCAGTTCTTC
>TRBJ2-2|.|TRBV6-1|.
CASRTPGQNTGELFF
TGTGCCAGCAGAACCCCGGGACAGAACACCGGGGAGCTGTTTTTT
>TRBJ2-4|.|TRBV4-3|.
CASSQDQGPSPSAKNIQYF
TGCGCCAGCAGCCAAGATCAGGGCCCCAGTCCTTCAGCCAAAAACATTCAGTACTTC
>TRBJ2-5|.|TRBV7-2|TRBD2
CASSSWTSEDQYF
TGTGCCAGCAGCTCCTGGACTAGCGAGGACCAGTACTTC
>TRBJ2-7|.|TRBV12-3/TRBV12-4|.
CASSPVGWGQYF
TGTGCCAGCAGTCCGGTAGGGTGGGGGCAGTACTTC
>TRBJ2-2|many|TRBV9|.
CASSVGGWTPTGELFF
TGTGCCAGCAGCGTCGGCGGGTGGACTCCCACCGGGGAGCTGTTTTTT
>TRBJ2-7|.|TRBV5-1|.
CASSLVTESYEQYF
TGCGCCAGCAGCTTGGTTACAGAGTCCTACGAGCAGTACTTC
>TRBJ2-2|few|TRBV5-1|TRBD1
CASSDRTGGPGELFF
TGCGCCAGCAGCGACCGGACAGGGGGACCCGGGGAGCTGTTTTTT
>TRBJ2-3|few|TRBV7-9|.
CASSLGTVLAQYF
TGTGCCAGCAGCTTAGGCACGGTTTTGGCGCAGTATTTT
>TRBJ2-3|.|TRBV21-1|.
CASSRDGDTQYF
TGTGCCAGCAGCCGCGACGGGGATACGCAGTATTTT
>TRBJ1-1|few|TRBV6-1|.
CASSDHRSGTEAFF
TGTGCCAGCAGTGACCACAGGTCGGGGACTGAAGCTTTCTTT
>TRBJ2-1|.|TRBV12-3/TRBV12-4|.
CASSSPRTAYNEQFF
TGTGCCAGCAGTTCCCCTCGGACAGCCTACAATGAGCAGTTCTTC
>TRBJ1-1|few|TRBV18|TRBD1
CASSRTQGFEAFF
TGTGCCAGCTCACGAACACAGGGGTTTGAAGCTTTCTTT
>TRBJ2-3|few|TRBV7-6|.
CASSLFEGGRTDTQYF
TGTGCCAGCAGCTTATTTGAGGGGGGTCGAACAGATACGCAGTATTTT
>TRBJ2-7|.|TRBV6-5|.
CASSYSNRGQKEQYF
TGTGCCAGCAGTTACTCCAATCGCGGGCAGAAAGAGCAGTACTTC
>TRBJ2-2|few|TRBV5-6|.
CASSSISGAGELFF
TGTGCCAGCAGCTCGATTTCAGGGGCCGGGGAGCTGTTTTTT
>TRBJ2-1|few|TRBV9|.
CASSVQGSVTEQFF
TGTGCCAGCAGCGTCCAGGGGTCGGTCACGGAGCAGTTCTTC